These 8 T cell receptor beta chains share one sample of origin, sequenced in a study of cytomegalovirus exposure and HLA in healthy donors. Assay: immunoSEQ multiplex PCR; the TCRdb copy retains only in-frame clones and omits some. The sample has over 150,000 clones, 86% seen once. Sequenced sample: PBMCs. These receptors all stem from a human donor in good health.

The rearrangement joins TRBV14 to TRBJ1-3, with a tentative D call TRBD1 (6 bases). This CDR3 contains 16 residues. The V gene's germline CDR1 is SGHDN and CDR2 FVKESK. V lost 0 bases and J 3 bases, leaving 12 bases between the germline ends. The CDR3 is CASSQDKGGIGNTIYF. DNA for the CDR3: TGTGCCAGCAGCCAAGATAAAGGGGGAATTGGAAACACCATATATTTT.

This chain links TRBV7-3 with TRBJ2-2, with 10 bases aligning to TRBD1. The V gene end was trimmed by 0 bases and the J gene end by 7 bases; junction bases not matched to a gene: 5. This CDR3 comprises 16 residues. Germline V gene sequence: CDR1 SGHTA, CDR2 FQGTGA. The CDR3 sequence is CASSLTTGGAGGELFF. The DNA for the CDR3 is TGTGCCAGCAGCTTAACGACAGGGGGCGCCGGCGGGGAGCTGTTTTTT.

The chain combines TRBV28 with TRBJ1-2; D call uncertain. Germline loops: CDR1 MDHEN, CDR2 SYDVKM. V lost 8 bases and J 5 bases, leaving 15 bases between the germline ends. The CDR3 runs 13 residues. In DNA form, the CDR3 reads TGTGCCAGCCGCAAGTTGTCGGGGTATGGCTACACCTTC. Encoded protein: CASRKLSGYGYTF.

The chain is built from TRBV7-2 and TRBJ2-4; 7 positions agree with TRBD1. The length of the CDR3 is 15 residues. Germline assignment: CDR1 SGHTA and CDR2 FQGNSA. Losses at the gene ends were 3 bases for V and 0 bases for J; bases not matched to a gene: 2. CDR3 coding DNA: TGTGCCAGCAGCTTTACAGGGGTAGCCAAAAACATTCAGTACTTC. Protein sequence: CASSFTGVAKNIQYF. The full variable domain, with the rest looked up from reference TRBV7-2 and TRBJ2-4, is GAGVSQSPSNKVTEKGKDVELRCDPISGHTALYWYRQSLGQGLEFLIYFQGNSAPDKSGLPSDRFSAERTGGSVSTLTIQRTQQEDSAVYLCASSFTGVAKNIQYFGAGTRLSVL.

This clone came up a few times. The chain combines TRBV11-2 with TRBJ2-7; perhaps TRBD1 as D (5 bases). This CDR3 has 15 residues. Germline-derived CDR1 and CDR2 are SGHAT and FQNNGV. The ends were cut back, 5 bases at V and 6 bases at J, with 20 bases in the middle. The CDR3 spells CASSTPIASQGEQYF. CDR3 bases: TGTGCCAGCAGCACCCCTATAGCCTCCCAGGGCGAGCAGTACTTC. Filled out from reference TRBV11-2 and TRBJ2-7, the complete variable domain reads EAGVAQSPRYKIIEKRQSVAFWCNPISGHATLYWYQQILGQGPKLLIQFQNNGVVDDSQLPKDRFSAERLKGVDSTLKIQPAKLEDSAVYLCASSTPIASQGEQYFGPGTRLTVT.

V and J are TRBV15 and TRBJ2-3; no definite D call. Per the germline V gene, CDR1 is LNHNV and CDR2 is YYDKDF (reference sequence). V was pared by 3 bases and J by 4 bases, with 11 bases between. The CDR3 totals 14 residues. The CDR3 loop reads CATSRGIKPDTQYF. The CDR3 nucleotides read TGTGCCACCAGCAGGGGCATCAAACCAGATACGCAGTATTTT.

This clone is a singleton in its sample. Here the CDR3 reads CATRALASSSYYEQYF. The CDR3 DNA follows: TGTGCCACCAGAGCCCTAGCCTCGAGCTCTTACTACGAGCAGTACTTC. This chain joins TRBV28 and TRBJ2-7; possibly TRBD2 for D (5 bases). Germline values: CDR1 MDHEN, CDR2 SYDVKM. The germline V and J ends were trimmed by 10 bases and 3 bases, with 25 bases remaining between them. This CDR3 comprises 16 residues.

The chain carries TRBV9 and TRBJ2-7, with TRBD1 matching 7 bases. The length of the CDR3 is 13 residues. Trimming cost V 0 bases and J 9 bases; bases outside gene matches: 6. Germline CDR1 and CDR2: SGDLS and YYNGEE. The CDR3 DNA is TGTGCCAGCAGCGTAGTTGCAGGGGGTACGCAGTACTTC. Protein product: CASSVVAGGTQYF.